Below, 28 T cell receptor beta chains from the same sample are listed, as sequenced in a study of CD8 T cells in acute hepatitis C reinfection. Specified time point: naive CD8 control sorted from an acute-time-point sample. Repertoires were generated with immunoSEQ multiplex PCR, while TCRdb's copy carries only in-frame clones and drops some. The data contain some 38,000 clones, 80% to 90% of them seen just once; the ten biggest clones take up less than 0.6%. The source material was naive CD8+ T cells from PBMCs. The receptors stem from a man aged 25-45 years with chronic hepatitis C.

The gene calls are TRBV6-5 and TRBJ2-1, with 9 bases identical to TRBD2. There are 15 residues in the CDR3. Germline V gives CDR1 MNHEY, CDR2 SVGAGI. Trimming cost V 0 bases and J 9 bases; bases outside gene matches: 6. For the CDR3, the DNA is TGTGCCAGCAGTTACTCGCGGGGGGGCCTGTTTGAGCAGTTCTTC. It translates to CASSYSRGGLFEQFF.

This clone was found once. V is TRBV6-6 and J is TRBJ2-5; a weak D match, TRBD2 (6 bases). V lost 4 bases and J 3 bases, leaving 9 bases between the germline ends. The CDR3 consists of 13 residues. From germline, CDR1 is MNHNY and CDR2 SVGAGI (reference sequence). CDR3 residues: CASSLWREETQYF. The CDR3 DNA follows: TGTGCCAGCAGTTTATGGAGGGAAGAGACCCAGTACTTC.

J is TRBJ2-1 and V is TRBV6-6, with D perhaps TRBD1 (6 bases). V gave up 6 bases and J gave up 4 bases, with 16 bases separating them. The CDR3 consists of 15 residues. The germline V gene encodes CDR1 MNHNY and CDR2 SVGAGI (reference sequence). CDR3 sequence: CASSLQGQEYNEQFF. As DNA, the CDR3 is TGTGCCAGCAGCCTACAGGGACAAGAGTACAATGAGCAGTTCTTC.

This clone was seen once. The chain combines TRBV7-9 with TRBJ1-1; D perhaps matches TRBD1 (6 bases). V lost 5 bases and J lost 1, with 8 bases in between. The V gene's germline CDR1 is SEHNR and CDR2 FQNEAQ (reference sequence). This CDR3 has 13 amino acids. The CDR3 bases are TGTGCCAGCAGCGGACAGAAGAACACTGAAGCTTTCTTT. Protein product: CASSGQKNTEAFF.

The CDR3 region is CASSQDAGGNYGYTF. DNA for the CDR3: TGCGCCAGCAGCCAAGATGCGGGGGGCAACTATGGCTACACCTTC. This chain uses TRBV4-3 with TRBJ1-2, with D possibly TRBD1 on 6 matching bases. The CDR3 loop spans 15 amino acids. Trimming removed 0 bases from V and 2 bases from J, with 10 bases in between. CDR1 and CDR2 (germline): LGHNA, YSLEER.

The gene calls are TRBV18 and TRBJ2-6; no clear D. V lost 6 bases and J 1 base, leaving 7 bases between the germline ends. This CDR3 region has 14 residues. Germline lookup yields CDR1 KGHSH and CDR2 LQKENI. The CDR3 sequence: CASSQESGANVLTF. CDR3 bases: TGTGCCAGCTCTCAAGAGTCTGGGGCCAACGTCCTGACTTTC.

The J gene is TRBJ1-2, the V gene TRBV19; the D gene is possibly TRBD1 (5 bases). CDR1 and CDR2 (germline): LNHDA, SQIVND (reference sequence). The V end lost 6 bases, the J end lost 5 bases, and 25 bases lay between the germline ends. The CDR3 consists of 17 residues. The CDR3: CASRGQELRIQEYGYTF. CDR3 sequence (DNA): TGTGCCAGTAGGGGGCAAGAACTGAGGATACAGGAATATGGCTACACCTTC.

The rearrangement uses TRBV27 and TRBJ1-5, with 10 bases lining up with TRBD1. After removal of 6 bases from V and 5 bases from J, the junction contained 4 bases not matched to a gene. This CDR3 has 14 amino acids. Germline CDR1 and CDR2: MNHEY and SMNVEV (reference sequence). CDR3 protein: CASSWTGGDQPQHF. The DNA for the CDR3 is TGTGCCAGCAGCTGGACAGGGGGGGATCAGCCCCAGCATTTT.

The chain links TRBV29-1 to TRBJ2-1, with a weak D call TRBD1 (5 bases). Germline lookup yields CDR1 SQVTM and CDR2 ANQGSEA. The CDR3 length is 14 residues. Trimming left V 4 bases short and J 0 bases short, with 10 bases between. In nucleotides, the CDR3 is TGCAGCGTTGGCAGGGCAAGCTCCTACAATGAGCAGTTCTTC. This gives the protein CSVGRASSYNEQFF.

V usage is TRBV27 and J usage is TRBJ2-1, with D unresolved. The germline CDR1 and CDR2 sequences are MNHEY and SMNVEV (reference sequence). Trimming removed 3 bases from V and 1 base from J, with 13 bases in between. The CDR3 loop spans 16 amino acids. CDR3: CASSFPRGGSYNEQFF. CDR3 in DNA: TGTGCCAGCAGTTTCCCCCGCGGCGGTTCCTACAATGAGCAGTTCTTC.

The chain combines TRBV19 with TRBJ1-1; unclear D gene. Germline V gene lookup returns CDR1 LNHDA and CDR2 SQIVND (reference sequence). Deletions cut 6 bases from V and 5 bases from J, with 16 bases between. The CDR3 has 14 amino acids. CDR3 loop: CASRLGFGRTEAFF. The CDR3 nucleotides are TGTGCCAGTAGGTTAGGGTTCGGGCGAACTGAAGCTTTCTTT.

The gene calls are TRBV6-5 and TRBJ2-7; no clear D gene. The CDR3 loop spans 12 amino acids. CDR1 is MNHEY and CDR2 is SVGAGI in the germline V gene. With 6 bases removed from V and 5 bases from J, the gap between germline ends came to 11 bases. The CDR3, as DNA: TGTGCCAGCAGCCCGGTCTCGAACGAGCAGTACTTC. Translation: CASSPVSNEQYF.

The V gene is TRBV4-1, the J gene TRBJ2-7; 7 bases align to TRBD2. CDR3 length: 15 residues. Losses at the gene ends were 5 bases for V and 0 bases for J; bases not matched to a gene: 7. Germline CDR1 MGHRA, CDR2 YSYEKL. The CDR3 DNA reads as TGCGCCAGCAGCTTGACGCGGGGGAGCTCCTACGAGCAGTACTTC. Residues: CASSLTRGSSYEQYF.

J is TRBJ2-5 and V is TRBV7-9; possible D gene TRBD2, 5 bases. V lost 1 base and J 3 bases, leaving 12 bases between the germline ends. The CDR3 sequence is 15 residues long. Germline CDR1 SEHNR, CDR2 FQNEAQ (reference sequence). CDR3 residues: CASSLGVMTKETQYF. CDR3 coding DNA: TGTGCCAGCAGCTTAGGGGTAATGACTAAAGAGACCCAGTACTTC. Supplemented by reference TRBV7-9 and TRBJ2-5, the full variable domain reads DTGVSQNPRHKITKRGQNVTFRCDPISEHNRLYWYRQTLGQGPEFLTYFQNEAQLEKSRLLSDRFSAERPKGSFSTLEIQRTEQGDSAMYLCASSLGVMTKETQYFGPGTRLLVL.

DNA of the CDR3: TGTGCCAGCAGCTTAGCGACAGGTTTAGACGAGCAGTACTTC. Translation: CASSLATGLDEQYF. The chain joins TRBV7-9 to TRBJ2-7, with a weak D call TRBD1 (6 bases). CDR1 is SEHNR and CDR2 is FQNEAQ in the germline V gene (reference sequence). This CDR3 has 14 amino acids. The ends were cut back, 0 bases at V and 5 bases at J, with 11 bases in the middle.

V is TRBV11-2 and J is TRBJ2-1; D tentatively reads TRBD1 or TRBD2 (5 bases each). This CDR3 has 18 amino acids. The germline V gene has CDR1 SGHAT and CDR2 FQNNGV. V lost 1 base and J lost 8, with 24 bases in between. The CDR3 DNA reads as TGTGCCAGCAGCTTAGCGGGACGGGGACCAGGTCGAGGGGATGAGCAGTTCTTC. Protein: CASSLAGRGPGRGDEQFF.

The genes are TRBV5-4 and TRBJ2-2, with 7 positions matching TRBD2. In germline, CDR1 is SGHNT, CDR2 YYREEE (reference sequence). The CDR3 runs to 14 residues. The J segment lost 5 bases and the V segment lost 2 bases, leaving 3 bases of the junction unmatched. CDR3: CASSFTGLTGELFF. DNA for the CDR3: TGTGCCAGCAGCTTTACGGGACTAACCGGGGAGCTGTTTTTT.

This clone was found once. The gene calls are TRBV19 and TRBJ2-1; TRBD1 aligns across 9 bases. Germline V gene sequence: CDR1 LNHDA, CDR2 SQIVND (reference sequence). This CDR3 comprises 15 residues. J gave up 7 bases and V 0 bases, and 4 bases lay outside the gene matches. In DNA form, the CDR3 reads TGTGCCAGTAGTATAGAGGGGGACAGGGATAATGAGCAGTTCTTC. It encodes CASSIEGDRDNEQFF.

The chain uses TRBV9 and TRBJ2-1, with 7 bases aligning to TRBD1. This CDR3 has 13 residues. Trimming removed 5 bases from V and 5 bases from J; junction bases left unmatched: 4. Per the germline V gene, CDR1 is SGDLS and CDR2 is YYNGEE. In DNA form, the CDR3 reads TGTGCCAGCAGAGGTAGGGGGCACAATGAGCAGTTCTTC. The encoded protein is CASRGRGHNEQFF.

V and J are TRBV5-4 and TRBJ1-2, with D possibly matching TRBD1 (5 bases). This CDR3 spans 13 amino acids. Germline CDR1 and CDR2: SGHNT and YYREEE (reference sequence). The V end lost 10 bases, the J end lost 4 bases, and 17 bases lay between the germline ends. The CDR3 is CALGVLGGYGYTF. DNA of the CDR3: TGTGCCCTTGGAGTATTGGGGGGCTATGGCTACACCTTC. The full variable domain, rest sourced from reference TRBV5-4 and TRBJ1-2, is ETGVTQSPTHLIKTRGQQVTLRCSSQSGHNTVSWYQQALGQGPQFIFQYYREEENGRGNFPPRFSGLQFPNYSSELNVNALELDDSALYLCALGVLGGYGYTFGSGTRLTVV.

V usage is TRBV27 and J usage is TRBJ2-1, with D perhaps matching TRBD2 (6 bases). The CDR3 totals 12 residues. V was clipped by 6 bases and J by 12 bases, with 15 bases between them. The germline V gene encodes CDR1 MNHEY and CDR2 SMNVEV (reference sequence). CDR3 nucleotides: TGTGCCAGCAGCCATGGAGGGCGGGGGCAGTTCTTC. It is translated as CASSHGGRGQFF.

The chain recombines TRBV19 with TRBJ1-1; D unresolved. Trimming removed 3 bases at V and 2 bases at J, with 7 bases between. The CDR3 consists of 13 residues. Germline V lookup: CDR1 LNHDA, CDR2 SQIVND (reference sequence). CDR3 DNA sequence: TGTGCCAGTAGTATGGCGGCAAACACTGAAGCTTTCTTT. It codes for CASSMAANTEAFF.

This clone was detected only once. This rearrangement joins TRBV15 to TRBJ1-1; D remains ambiguous. Deletions cut 0 bases from V and 6 bases from J, with 5 bases between. This CDR3 is 12 amino acids long. Germline CDR1 reads LNHNV; CDR2 reads YYDKDF (reference sequence). Here the CDR3 reads CATSREGPEAFF. In DNA form, the CDR3 reads TGTGCCACCAGCAGAGAGGGCCCTGAAGCTTTCTTT. Full variable domain (outside the CDR3, taken from reference TRBV15 and TRBJ1-1): DAMVIQNPRYQVTQFGKPVTLSCSQTLNHNVMYWYQQKSSQAPKLLFHYYDKDFNNEADTPDNFQSRRPNTSFCFLDIRSPGLGDTAMYLCATSREGPEAFFGQGTRLTVV.

The V call is TRBV7-3, the J call TRBJ2-7, with D possibly matching TRBD2 (5 bases). CDR1 SGHTA and CDR2 FQGTGA come from the germline V gene. Trimming removed 3 bases at V and 7 bases at J, with 10 bases between. This CDR3 region has 12 residues. The CDR3 reads CASSFDYGEQYF. The CDR3, as DNA: TGTGCCAGCAGCTTTGACTACGGAGAGCAGTACTTC. Full variable domain (missing parts from reference TRBV7-3 and TRBJ2-7): GAGVSQTPSNKVTEKGKYVELRCDPISGHTALYWYRQSLGQGPEFLIYFQGTGAADDSGLPNDRFFAVRPEGSVSTLKIQRTERGDSAVYLCASSFDYGEQYFGPGTRLTVT.

The rearrangement uses TRBV5-4 and TRBJ1-4; D possibly corresponds to TRBD1 (5 bases). This CDR3 is 16 amino acids long. V dropped 4 bases and J dropped 5 bases, with 18 bases sitting between them. The germline V gene has CDR1 SGHNT and CDR2 YYREEE (reference sequence). The CDR3 protein is CASSTQPGPGNEKLFF. The CDR3, as DNA: TGTGCCAGCAGCACCCAGCCGGGACCCGGGAATGAAAAACTGTTTTTT.

This clone has just one count. The genes are TRBV9 and TRBJ2-5, with 9 bases matching TRBD2. This CDR3 has 15 amino acids. The J segment lost 5 bases and the V segment lost 0 bases, leaving 5 bases of the junction unmatched. Per the germline V gene, CDR1 is SGDLS and CDR2 is YYNGEE. The CDR3 coding sequence is TGTGCCAGCAGCGTAGCCGGGACTAGCACGGAGACCCAGTACTTC. Translated, it gives CASSVAGTSTETQYF.

V usage is TRBV5-6 and J usage is TRBJ2-4; no definite D call. V was clipped by 0 bases and J by 8 bases, with 6 bases between them. Germline lookup yields CDR1 SGHDT and CDR2 YYEEEE. CDR3 length: 12 amino acids. This CDR3 reads CASSLETDIQYF. CDR3 nucleotide sequence: TGTGCCAGCAGCTTGGAGACGGACATTCAGTACTTC.

This chain links TRBV2 with TRBJ2-2, with 13 bases matching TRBD2. V was clipped by 8 bases and J by 0 bases; unmatched bases: 6. The length of the CDR3 is 17 residues. Germline V gives CDR1 SNHLY, CDR2 FYNNEI. CDR3 loop: CASGGLAGVSNTGELFF. As DNA, the CDR3 is TGTGCCAGCGGCGGACTAGCGGGAGTTTCGAACACCGGGGAGCTGTTTTTT.